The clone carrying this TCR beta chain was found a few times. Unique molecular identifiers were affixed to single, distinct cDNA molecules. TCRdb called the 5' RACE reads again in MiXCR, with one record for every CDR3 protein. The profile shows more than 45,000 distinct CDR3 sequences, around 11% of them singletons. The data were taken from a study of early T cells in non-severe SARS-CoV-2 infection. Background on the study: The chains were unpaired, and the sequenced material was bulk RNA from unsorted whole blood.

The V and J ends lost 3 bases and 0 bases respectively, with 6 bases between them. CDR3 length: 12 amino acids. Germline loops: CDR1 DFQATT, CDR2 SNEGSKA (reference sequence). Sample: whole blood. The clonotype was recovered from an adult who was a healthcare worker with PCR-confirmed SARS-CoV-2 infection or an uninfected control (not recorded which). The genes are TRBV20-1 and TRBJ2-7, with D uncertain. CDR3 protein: CSARRDSYEQYF. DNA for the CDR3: TGCAGTGCTAGGCGAGACTCCTACGAGCAGTACTTC.